This T cell receptor (beta chain) was captured by sequencing in a study of molecular identifiers for immune sequencing clone quantification (dated by TCRdb to the late 2010s). For the wider study: For a replicate experiment, RNA from 20,000 or 100,000 naive CD8 T cells was divided into five aliquots, and four of the five aliquots were sequenced. CD8 T cells were used in a methods study to benchmark molecular-identifier clustering-based TCR repertoire sequencing (MIDCIRS) and TCR RNA copy counting.

The protocol used for the library was PCR. Sequencing instrument: Illumina HiSeq 4000. Bulk TCR libraries were generated as previously described, with the TCR primers listed in Table S5 used. The Qiagen AllPrep DNA/RNA kit was used to purify total RNA. Before any analysis, reads coming from multiple sequencing runs of the same library were combined into one pool. As for the original processing: Reads were retained only if the reads had an exact TCR constant sequence, and the retained reads were trimmed to 150 nt and grouped according to their 12-nt molecular barcodes. Reads within each barcode group were sub-clustered using a 15% Levenshtein threshold, and quality-weighted consensus sequences were constructed for each RNA molecule. Non-functional sequences were excluded, and lower-count sequences lying one edit away from another sequence were also excluded. Barcode sub-clusters with fewer than 20% of the maximum read count were removed, based on fitting two negative binomial distributions. The raw public reads went through TCRdb reprocessing: fastp at Q25, MiXCR clone calling, in-frame beta chains kept. Each record represents a unique CDR3 protein, reported with the most common genes and DNA among its rows. These V and J calls rely on TCRdb rather than the paper's analysis. The sample profile shows around 89,000 distinct CDR3 sequences; 15% to 20% of them were found once. About 0.85% of the sample lies in the top ten.

Naive CD8 T cell libraries were made from approximately 20,000 to 1,000,000 sorted cells using 10%, 30% or 50% of purified RNA. Naive CD8 T cells were FACS-sorted as CD8+CD4-CCR7+CD45RA+ on a BD FACSAria II into RLT Plus buffer. Detection sensitivity was tested by spiking Jurkat RNA equal to roughly ten TCR copies' worth into samples containing about 20,000-1,000,000 naive CD8 T cells. CD8 T cells were enriched with RosetteSep CD8+ T Cell Enrichment Cocktail and Ficoll-Paque, followed by ACK red cell lysis. V loses 2 bases, J loses 3 bases, and the germline ends lie 1 base apart. Inclusive of the bounding cysteine and phenylalanine, the CDR3 is 12 residues long. The kept DNA is CDR3 alone, 36 bases in frame from the first base. The germline V gene specifies MDHEN as CDR1 and SYDVKM as CDR2. What the authors observed across the whole study: Even against a background of around 900,000 naive CD8 T cells, spiked-in Jurkat TCR RNA amounting to a single cell's worth was reported to be detectable. When barcode sub-clustering was left out, chimeric consensus sequences inflated TCR diversity, with chimeras reaching as high as 47%. Clones above 20 RNA copies held over 98% of molecules in CMV-specific effector cells but under 1% in naive cells. The naive libraries included spiked-in Jurkat TCR RNA (about nine copies' worth), and this RNA is not part of the donor repertoire. Identical TCR molecules sharing a barcode could cause highly expanded clone sizes to be underestimated. Modeling indicated about 3.1 TCR RNA copies recovered per cell, compared with roughly 10 by digital PCR, which implies a capture efficiency of approximately 30%.

In this sample, this clonotype turned up many times. The specificity of this receptor is unknown. Base qualities are not at hand, and no much larger clone is one base apart. The V and J genes are TRBV28 and TRBJ2-2; the D gene remains uncertain. Sequencing input: naive CD8+ T cells from blood, with Jurkat cell RNA spiked in. This specimen's cell subset or site label, per the study, means: FACS-sorted CD8+CD4-CCR7+CD45RA+ naive T cells. The TCR was taken from a human donor in good health. Some libraries in this study had Jurkat cell RNA spiked in. The CDR3 region reads CASSLDTGELFF. The base sequence is TGTGCCAGCAGTTTAGACACCGGGGAGCTGTTTTTT. Beyond the CDR3, the reference TRBV28 and TRBJ2-2 genes provide the residues; the full variable domain reads: DVKVTQSSRYLVKRTGEKVFLECVQDMDHENMFWYRQDPGLGLRLIYFSYDVKMKEKGDIPEGYSVSREKKERFSLILESASTNQTSMYLCASSLDTGELFFGEGSRLTVL.